This T cell receptor (beta chain) originates from a study of graft-versus-host responses after intestinal transplantation. Whole-study context: Anti-thymocyte globulin was used for induction in all recipients, who then took tacrolimus and steroids for approximately 3 years.

The length of the CDR3 is 14 residues. Per germline, CDR1 SNHLY and CDR2 FYNNEI. The V gene lost 4 bases and the J gene lost 5 bases, with 12 bases spanning the gap. As to this clone: Antigen: not known.

Repertoires were generated with immunoSEQ multiplex PCR, while TCRdb's copy carries only in-frame clones and drops some. The table lists about 39,000 clones, approximately 89% of them singletons, with around 6.9% in the top ten. Whole-study results and caveats: Early after transplant, HvG clones declined as circulating GvH clones peaked.

Material: PBMCs, obtained just under 270 days after transplant. The chain is built from TRBV2 and TRBJ1-5, with D hard to call. The clonotype was recovered from a human patient who received an intestinal transplant, so some T cells may come from the graft donor. The CDR3 region is CASSVGGFDQPQHF. In DNA, the CDR3 is TGTGCCAGCAGTGTTGGAGGATTTGATCAGCCCCAGCATTTT.